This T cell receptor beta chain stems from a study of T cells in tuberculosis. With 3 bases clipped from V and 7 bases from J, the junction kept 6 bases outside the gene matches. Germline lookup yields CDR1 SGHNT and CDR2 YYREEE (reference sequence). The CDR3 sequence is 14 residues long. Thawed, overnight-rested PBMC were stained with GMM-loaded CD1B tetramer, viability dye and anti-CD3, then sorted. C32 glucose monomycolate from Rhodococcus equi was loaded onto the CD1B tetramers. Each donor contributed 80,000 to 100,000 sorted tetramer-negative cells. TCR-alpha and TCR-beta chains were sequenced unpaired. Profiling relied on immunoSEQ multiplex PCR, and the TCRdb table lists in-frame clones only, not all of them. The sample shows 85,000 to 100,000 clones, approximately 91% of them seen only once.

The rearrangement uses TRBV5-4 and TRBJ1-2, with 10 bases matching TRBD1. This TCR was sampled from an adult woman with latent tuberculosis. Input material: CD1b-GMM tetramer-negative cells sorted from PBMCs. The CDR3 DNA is TGTGCCAGCAGCTCTGGGACAGGGGTTTCTGGCTACACCTTC. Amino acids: CASSSGTGVSGYTF.